The 28 T cell receptor beta chains presented below share a single source sample, sequenced in a study of Ad26.COV2.S vaccination and SARS-CoV-2 variants. Sequencing was performed with immunoSEQ multiplex PCR; in TCRdb, only in-frame clones are kept and a portion is missing. Here the sample spans some 400,000 clones, 89% being singletons. Noted treatment: 19 received Ad26.COV2.S at low or high dose, single or two shots; 5 received placebo; per-sample allocation not given. Sampling occurred on day 63 after the first vaccine or placebo injection. This material consisted of peripheral blood, taken in a trial of Ad26.COV2.S vaccine versus placebo. These receptors were collected from a person aged 18-60 years who received the Ad26.COV2.S COVID-19 vaccine or a placebo.

This clone was observed a single time. The chain recombines TRBV3-1 (or the pseudogene TRBV3-2) with TRBJ2-7; 10 bases are a match to TRBD1. CDR1 is LGHDT, CDR2 YNNKEL, per germline (reference sequence). The trim removed 5 bases at V and 1 base at J, leaving 14 bases unmatched. The CDR3 covers 18 residues. The CDR3 DNA sequence: TGTGCCAGCAGCTCGCAACTCCGACAGGGGGCGCTTTCCTACGAGCAGTACTTC. This codes for CASSSQLRQGALSYEQYF.

The CDR3 spells CAISDGSSGNTIYF. The CDR3 DNA reads as TGTGCCATCAGTGATGGGAGCTCTGGAAACACCATATATTTT. The chain uses TRBV10-3 and TRBJ1-3; D gene unclear. V was trimmed by 3 bases and J by 0 bases, leaving 6 bases between them. The CDR3 has 14 amino acids. The germline V gene encodes CDR1 ENHRY and CDR2 SYGVKD.

This chain uses TRBV7-8 with TRBJ2-2; a weak D match, TRBD2 (6 bases). Trimming took off 5 bases at V and 4 bases at J, with 14 bases between the two ends. The CDR3 covers 15 residues. Germline assignment: CDR1 SGHVS and CDR2 FQNEAQ. In DNA form, the CDR3 reads TGTGCCAGCAGCACAACCCGACTAGGCACCGGGGAGCTGTTTTTT. Residues: CASSTTRLGTGELFF.

The chain carries TRBV10-2 and TRBJ2-7, with 10 bases aligning to TRBD2. Germline V CDR1 and CDR2: WSHSY, SAAADI. J gave up 1 base and V 7 bases, and 7 bases lay outside the gene matches. The CDR3 sequence is 15 residues long. CDR3 in amino acids: CASNQLAGGSYEQYF. The CDR3 coding sequence is TGCGCCAGCAACCAGTTAGCGGGAGGTTCCTACGAGCAGTACTTC.

The rearrangement links TRBV5-1 to TRBJ2-2; 11 nucleotides align to TRBD2. Germline CDR1 and CDR2: SGHRS and YFSETQ. The CDR3 is made up of 17 amino acids. J lost 8 bases, V lost 4 bases, and 13 bases had no gene match. CDR3 in amino acids: CASSVEGLAGGAGELFF. CDR3 DNA sequence: TGCGCCAGCAGCGTGGAAGGCCTAGCGGGAGGAGCTGGGGAGCTGTTTTTT.

In this sample, this clone turned up a few times. The rearrangement uses TRBV5-5 and TRBJ2-1; D is perhaps TRBD2 (5 bases). The V end was cut by 3 bases, the J end by 1 base, with 8 bases between. The germline CDR1 and CDR2 sequences are SGHKS and YYEKEE (reference sequence). The CDR3 covers 14 residues. The CDR3 region has the DNA TGTGCCAGCAGCTGGGGAGTTTCCTACAATGAGCAGTTCTTC. Protein sequence: CASSWGVSYNEQFF.

The chain carries TRBV27 and TRBJ1-1; weak D call: TRBD1 (6 bases). The ends were cut back, 3 bases at V and 5 bases at J, with 13 bases in the middle. The CDR3 sequence is 14 residues long. Germline V lookup: CDR1 MNHEY, CDR2 SMNVEV (reference sequence). This chain's CDR3 is CASSFSTGWTEAFF. In nucleotides, the CDR3 is TGTGCCAGCAGTTTTAGTACAGGGTGGACTGAAGCTTTCTTT.

This CDR3 reads CASSQDGTGASGYTF. DNA of the CDR3: TGTGCCAGCAGCCAAGATGGGACAGGGGCCTCTGGCTACACCTTC. The V gene is TRBV3-1 (or the pseudogene TRBV3-2), the J gene TRBJ1-2; 10 positions agree with TRBD1. CDR1 is LGHDT and CDR2 is YNNKEL in the germline V gene (reference sequence). J gave up 7 bases and V 0 bases, and 5 bases lay outside the gene matches. The CDR3 totals 15 residues.

Here the CDR3 reads CASSLAPPGTGGGETQYF. The CDR3 region has the DNA TGTGCCAGCAGCTTAGCCCCACCCGGGACAGGGGGCGGTGAGACCCAGTACTTC. V usage is TRBV5-4 and J usage is TRBJ2-5; TRBD1 agrees at 12 bases. Germline V gene lookup returns CDR1 SGHNT and CDR2 YYREEE (reference sequence). The V segment lost 2 bases and the J segment 5 bases; nucleotides outside the gene matches: 13. CDR3 size: 18 residues.

The chain has TRBV2 and TRBJ1-5; D unclear. Germline V CDR1 and CDR2: SNHLY, FYNNEI. V dropped 6 bases and J dropped 1 base, with 7 bases sitting between them. CDR3 length equals 13 residues. The CDR3 DNA follows: TGTGCCAGCAGAGGGATGAGCAATCAGCCCCAGCATTTT. Translation: CASRGMSNQPQHF.

The rearrangement uses TRBV20-1 and TRBJ2-5; TRBD1 matches 11 bases. The germline CDR1 and CDR2 sequences are DFQATT and SNEGSKA (reference sequence). The CDR3 extends over 13 amino acids. V gave up 3 bases and J gave up 4 bases; unmatched junction bases: 1. Here the CDR3 reads CSASGTGGETQYF. The DNA for the CDR3 is TGCAGTGCTAGTGGGACAGGGGGAGAGACCCAGTACTTC.

V usage is TRBV3-1 (or the pseudogene TRBV3-2) and J usage is TRBJ2-7, with D perhaps given as TRBD1 or TRBD2 (6 bases each). CDR3 length: 16 amino acids. Per germline, CDR1 LGHDT and CDR2 YNNKEL (reference sequence). V was cut by 1 base and J by 0 bases, with 13 bases left in between. CDR3 in amino acids: CASSQVEGGSSYEQYF. CDR3 coding DNA: TGTGCCAGCAGCCAAGTTGAGGGGGGAAGCTCCTACGAGCAGTACTTC.

V is TRBV24-1 and J is TRBJ2-1; the D gene is possibly TRBD2 (7 bases). The germline V gene has CDR1 KGHDR and CDR2 SFDVKD. V lost 7 bases and J 4 bases, leaving 16 bases between the germline ends. This CDR3 is 15 amino acids long. The CDR3 reads CATSVRGGPYNEQFF. The CDR3 bases are TGTGCCACCAGCGTTAGGGGGGGCCCGTACAATGAGCAGTTCTTC.

This chain connects TRBV2 to TRBJ2-1; D is perhaps TRBD2 (6 bases). The V and J ends lost 7 bases and 3 bases respectively, with 19 bases between them. CDR3 length: 16 amino acids. CDR1 and CDR2 from the germline V gene are SNHLY and FYNNEI. The CDR3 spells CASMEGLDSDYNEQFF. The CDR3 nucleotides read TGTGCCAGCATGGAGGGGCTAGATTCGGACTACAATGAGCAGTTCTTC.

This sequence joins TRBV12-1 and TRBJ1-1; the table assigns TRBD1, which was not confirmed against the DNA. TRBV12-1 is flagged as a pseudogene. The CDR3 is 14 residues long. CDR3 sequence (DNA): TGTGCCAGCAGCTTTCAAGGGGCGCCGGGTGAAGCTTTCTTT. It specifies CASSFQGAPGEAFF.

The gene calls are TRBV27 and TRBJ2-2; tentatively, D is TRBD1 (6 bases). The CDR3 has 16 amino acids. V was pared by 3 bases and J by 1 base, with 12 bases between. Germline loops: CDR1 MNHEY, CDR2 SMNVEV (reference sequence). The CDR3 DNA reads as TGTGCCAGCAGTTTTCTCTGGGACAAGAACACCGGGGAGCTGTTTTTT. Protein product: CASSFLWDKNTGELFF.

V usage is TRBV15 and J usage is TRBJ1-2; D gene ambiguous. Germline CDR1 reads LNHNV; CDR2 reads YYDKDF (reference sequence). The CDR3 runs to 15 residues. V lost 0 bases to trimming and J lost 0 bases, with 8 bases between them. For the CDR3, the DNA is TGTGCCACCAGCAGAGATTACGCGGCTAACTATGGCTACACCTTC. It encodes CATSRDYAANYGYTF. Supplemented by reference TRBV15 and TRBJ1-2, the full variable domain reads DAMVIQNPRYQVTQFGKPVTLSCSQTLNHNVMYWYQQKSSQAPKLLFHYYDKDFNNEADTPDNFQSRRPNTSFCFLDIRSPGLGDTAMYLCATSRDYAANYGYTFGSGTRLTVV.

This clone has a single count. The chain employs TRBV30 and TRBJ2-5, with 7 bases identical to TRBD2. There are 14 residues in the CDR3. From germline, CDR1 is GTSNPN and CDR2 SVGIG (reference sequence). With 0 bases clipped from V and 5 bases from J, the junction kept 6 bases outside the gene matches. The CDR3 spells CAWSVDSGGETQYF. DNA of the CDR3: TGTGCCTGGAGTGTAGACTCGGGAGGTGAGACCCAGTACTTC.

This clone was seen just once. The chain links TRBV28 to TRBJ2-6; D may be TRBD1 (6 bases). The germline gives CDR1 MDHEN, CDR2 SYDVKM. V gave up 2 bases and J gave up 0 bases, with 8 bases separating them. The CDR3 is 16 residues long. DNA for the CDR3: TGTGCCAGCAGTTTAGCGGACAGCTCTGGGGCCAACGTCCTGACTTTC. As protein: CASSLADSSGANVLTF.

V is TRBV6-2 or TRBV6-3 and J is TRBJ2-7, with 13 bases lining up with TRBD2. J lost 3 bases, V lost 4 bases, and 6 bases had no gene match. The length of the CDR3 is 16 residues. CDR1 MNHEY and CDR2 SVGEGT come from the germline V gene. CDR3 sequence: CASSLGTSGAVYEQYF. As DNA, the CDR3 is TGTGCCAGCAGTTTAGGGACTAGCGGGGCGGTCTACGAGCAGTACTTC.

The genes are TRBV5-6 and TRBJ1-2; D might be TRBD1 (5 bases). The CDR3 runs to 13 residues. The ends were cut back, 3 bases at V and 7 bases at J, with 13 bases in the middle. The germline V gene encodes CDR1 SGHDT and CDR2 YYEEEE. CDR3 DNA: TGTGCCAGCAGCTCCAGGGACGTTCGTGGCTACACCTTC. This gives the protein CASSSRDVRGYTF.

The chain employs TRBV5-1 and TRBJ1-1; no clear D gene. V was shortened by 6 bases and J by 0 bases, with 9 bases between the two germline ends. This CDR3 is 13 amino acids long. CDR1 is SGHRS and CDR2 is YFSETQ in the germline V gene. The CDR3 region has the DNA TGCGCCAGCACCGCCATGGTGAACACTGAAGCTTTCTTT. As protein: CASTAMVNTEAFF.

V usage is TRBV19 and J usage is TRBJ2-2; 8 bases align to TRBD1. Germline V lookup: CDR1 LNHDA, CDR2 SQIVND (reference sequence). The CDR3 spans 17 residues. The V and J ends lost 6 bases and 3 bases, in that order; junction bases with no gene match: 12. CDR3 nucleotides: TGTGCCAGTAGCCGCCCGGACAGGGAAGGGGACACCGGGGAGCTGTTTTTT. Translation: CASSRPDREGDTGELFF.

This chain joins TRBV10-3 and TRBJ1-5; TRBD1 might be the D (5 bases). The CDR3 is 13 residues long. The germline gives CDR1 ENHRY, CDR2 SYGVKD. The V and J ends lost 3 bases and 9 bases respectively, with 12 bases between them. CDR3 nucleotide sequence: TGTGCCATCAGTGAAGGGGTGCCTGGGCCCCAGCATTTT. Translated, it gives CAISEGVPGPQHF.

The rearrangement uses TRBV4-1 and TRBJ2-7; tentatively, D is TRBD1 (7 bases). This CDR3 comprises 16 residues. The germline CDR1 and CDR2 sequences are MGHRA and YSYEKL. V shed 0 bases and J shed 3 bases, with 15 bases lying between them. The CDR3 DNA follows: TGCGCCAGCAGCCAAGAGGGGGGACAGAGCTTCTACGAGCAGTACTTC. It yields the protein CASSQEGGQSFYEQYF.

The chain employs TRBV5-1 and TRBJ2-7, with 10 bases identical to TRBD2. With V trimmed by 5 bases and J by 2 bases, 4 bases remained unmatched. This CDR3 is 14 amino acids long. Germline V gene sequence: CDR1 SGHRS, CDR2 YFSETQ. CDR3: CASRVLAGTYEQYF. The DNA of the CDR3 is TGCGCCAGCAGAGTACTAGCGGGGACCTACGAGCAGTACTTC. The full variable domain, with the rest looked up from reference TRBV5-1 and TRBJ2-7, is KAGVTQTPRYLIKTRGQQVTLSCSPISGHRSVSWYQQTPGQGLQFLFEYFSETQRNKGNFPGRFSGRQFSNSRSEMNVSTLELGDSALYLCASRVLAGTYEQYFGPGTRLTVT.

This clone was detected once. This sequence joins TRBV5-1 and TRBJ2-7, with unresolved D. V gave up 4 bases and J gave up 3 bases, with 17 bases separating them. There are 15 residues in the CDR3. Per germline, CDR1 SGHRS and CDR2 YFSETQ. CDR3 nucleotide sequence: TGCGCCAGCAGCAAAGAAGGAGCACTTTTCTACGAGCAGTACTTC. Protein: CASSKEGALFYEQYF. Complete variable domain (other parts from reference TRBV5-1 and TRBJ2-7): KAGVTQTPRYLIKTRGQQVTLSCSPISGHRSVSWYQQTPGQGLQFLFEYFSETQRNKGNFPGRFSGRQFSNSRSEMNVSTLELGDSALYLCASSKEGALFYEQYFGPGTRLTVT.

The rearrangement links TRBV5-6 to TRBJ1-6; D is possibly TRBD1 (5 bases). The germline gives CDR1 SGHDT, CDR2 YYEEEE. The CDR3 spans 14 residues. V dropped 3 bases and J dropped 7 bases, with 11 bases sitting between them. CDR3 region: CASSSFGANSPLHF. The CDR3 DNA is TGTGCCAGCAGCTCTTTTGGGGCAAATTCACCCCTCCACTTT. The full variable domain, completed using reference TRBV5-6 and TRBJ1-6, is DAGVTQSPTHLIKTRGQQVTLRCSPKSGHDTVSWYQQALGQGPQFIFQYYEEEERQRGNFPDRFSGHQFPNYSSELNVNALLLGDSALYLCASSSFGANSPLHFGNGTRLTVT.